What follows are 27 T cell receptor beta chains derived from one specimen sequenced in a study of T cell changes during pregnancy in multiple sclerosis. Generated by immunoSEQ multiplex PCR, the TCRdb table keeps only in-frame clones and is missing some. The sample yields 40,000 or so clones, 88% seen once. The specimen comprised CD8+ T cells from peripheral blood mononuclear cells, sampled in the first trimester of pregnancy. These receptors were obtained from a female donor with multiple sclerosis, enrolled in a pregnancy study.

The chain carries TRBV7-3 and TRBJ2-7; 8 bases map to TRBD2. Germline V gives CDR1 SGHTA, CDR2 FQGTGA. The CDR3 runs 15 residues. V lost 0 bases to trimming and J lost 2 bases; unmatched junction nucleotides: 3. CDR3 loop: CASSLTGGDAYEQYF. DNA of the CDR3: TGTGCCAGCAGCTTAACCGGGGGGGACGCCTACGAGCAGTACTTC.

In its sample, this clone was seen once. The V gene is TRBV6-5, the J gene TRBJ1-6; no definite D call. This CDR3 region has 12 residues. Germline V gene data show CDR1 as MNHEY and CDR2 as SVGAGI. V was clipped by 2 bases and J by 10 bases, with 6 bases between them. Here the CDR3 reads CASSYPGSPLHF. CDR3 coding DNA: TGTGCCAGCAGTTACCCCGGGTCACCCCTCCACTTT.

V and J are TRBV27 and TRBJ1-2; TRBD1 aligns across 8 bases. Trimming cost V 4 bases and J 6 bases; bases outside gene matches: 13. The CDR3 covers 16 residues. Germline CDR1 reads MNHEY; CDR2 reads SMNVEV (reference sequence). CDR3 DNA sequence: TGTGCCAGCAGTTGGGGGACAGGTGTAAAAATGGATGGCTACACCTTC. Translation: CASSWGTGVKMDGYTF.

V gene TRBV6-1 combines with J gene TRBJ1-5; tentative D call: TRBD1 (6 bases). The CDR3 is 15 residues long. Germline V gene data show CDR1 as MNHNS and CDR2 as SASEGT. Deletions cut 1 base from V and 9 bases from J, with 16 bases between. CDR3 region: CASSEELGAGGPQHF. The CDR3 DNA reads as TGTGCCAGCAGTGAAGAATTGGGGGCTGGGGGGCCCCAGCATTTT.

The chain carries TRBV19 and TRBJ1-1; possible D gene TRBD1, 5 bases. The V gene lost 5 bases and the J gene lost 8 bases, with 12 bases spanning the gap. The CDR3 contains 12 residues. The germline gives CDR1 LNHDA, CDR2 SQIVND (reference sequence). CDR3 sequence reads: CASSLNRGEAFF. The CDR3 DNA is TGTGCCAGTAGTCTAAACCGGGGGGAAGCTTTCTTT.

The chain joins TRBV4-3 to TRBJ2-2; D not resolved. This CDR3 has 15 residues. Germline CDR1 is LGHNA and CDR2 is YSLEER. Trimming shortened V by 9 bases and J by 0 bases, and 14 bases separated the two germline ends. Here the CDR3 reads CARSSVTSNTGELFF. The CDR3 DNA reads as TGCGCCAGGTCGAGCGTAACCTCGAACACCGGGGAGCTGTTTTTT.

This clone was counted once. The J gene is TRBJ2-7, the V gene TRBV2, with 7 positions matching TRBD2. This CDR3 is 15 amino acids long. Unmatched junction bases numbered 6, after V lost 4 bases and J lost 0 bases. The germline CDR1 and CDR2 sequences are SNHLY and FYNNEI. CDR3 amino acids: CASSGGDYLSYEQYF. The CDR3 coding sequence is TGTGCCAGCAGTGGTGGGGACTACCTCTCCTACGAGCAGTACTTC.

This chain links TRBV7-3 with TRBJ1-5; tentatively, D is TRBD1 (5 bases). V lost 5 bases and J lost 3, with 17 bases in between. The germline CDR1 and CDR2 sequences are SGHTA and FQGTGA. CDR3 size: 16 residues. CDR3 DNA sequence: TGTGCCAGCAGCCCTACGTCCCTGGGGCACAATCAGCCCCAGCATTTT. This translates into CASSPTSLGHNQPQHF.

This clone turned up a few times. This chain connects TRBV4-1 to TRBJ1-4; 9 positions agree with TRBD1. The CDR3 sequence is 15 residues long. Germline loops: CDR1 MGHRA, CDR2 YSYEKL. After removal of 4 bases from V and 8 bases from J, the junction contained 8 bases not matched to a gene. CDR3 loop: CASSPQTGGWEKLFF. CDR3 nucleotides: TGCGCCAGCAGCCCTCAGACAGGGGGATGGGAAAAACTGTTTTTT.

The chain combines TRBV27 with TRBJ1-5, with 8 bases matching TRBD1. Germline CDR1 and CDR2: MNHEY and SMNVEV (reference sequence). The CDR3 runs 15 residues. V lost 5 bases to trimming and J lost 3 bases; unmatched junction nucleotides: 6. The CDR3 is CASSRATGVNQPQHF. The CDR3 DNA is TGTGCCAGCAGTCGCGCGACAGGGGTCAATCAGCCCCAGCATTTT.

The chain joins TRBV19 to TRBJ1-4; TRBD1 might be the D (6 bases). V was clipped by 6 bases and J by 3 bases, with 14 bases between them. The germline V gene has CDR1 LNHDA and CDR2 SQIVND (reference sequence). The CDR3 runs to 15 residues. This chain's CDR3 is CASRYSGAPNEKLFF. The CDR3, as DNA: TGTGCCAGTAGGTACTCAGGGGCCCCTAATGAAAAACTGTTTTTT.

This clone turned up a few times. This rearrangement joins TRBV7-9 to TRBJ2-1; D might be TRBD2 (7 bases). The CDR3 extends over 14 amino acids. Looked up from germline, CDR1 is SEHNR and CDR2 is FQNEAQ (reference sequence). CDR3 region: CAGGAGHSYNEQFF. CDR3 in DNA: TGTGCGGGGGGGGCGGGGCACTCCTACAATGAGCAGTTCTTC.

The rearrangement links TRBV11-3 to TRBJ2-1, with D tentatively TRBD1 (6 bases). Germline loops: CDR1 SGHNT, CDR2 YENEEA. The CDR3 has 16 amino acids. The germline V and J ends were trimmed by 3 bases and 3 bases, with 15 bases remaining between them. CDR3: CASSFQGRGYYNEQFF. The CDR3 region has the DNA TGTGCCAGCAGCTTCCAGGGCAGGGGCTACTACAATGAGCAGTTCTTC.

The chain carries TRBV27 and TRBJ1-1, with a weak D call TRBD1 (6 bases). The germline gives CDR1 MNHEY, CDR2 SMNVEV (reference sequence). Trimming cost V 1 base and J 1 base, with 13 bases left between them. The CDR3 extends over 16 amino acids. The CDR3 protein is CASSLWGGAGNTEAFF. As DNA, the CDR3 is TGTGCCAGCAGTTTATGGGGGGGGGCCGGGAACACTGAAGCTTTCTTT.

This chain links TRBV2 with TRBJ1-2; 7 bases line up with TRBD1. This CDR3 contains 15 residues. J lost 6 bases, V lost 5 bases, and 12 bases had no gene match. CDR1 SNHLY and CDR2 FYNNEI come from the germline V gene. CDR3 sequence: CASSRNYRGKDGYTF. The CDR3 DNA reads TGTGCCAGCAGTAGGAATTACAGGGGAAAGGATGGCTACACCTTC.

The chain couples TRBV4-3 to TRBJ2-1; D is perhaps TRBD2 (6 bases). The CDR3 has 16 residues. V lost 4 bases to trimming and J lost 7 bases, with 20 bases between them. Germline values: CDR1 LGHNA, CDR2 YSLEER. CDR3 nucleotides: TGCGCCAGCAGCCCAAGCCCCGGGACTTCCGGGAATGAGCAGTTCTTC. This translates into CASSPSPGTSGNEQFF.

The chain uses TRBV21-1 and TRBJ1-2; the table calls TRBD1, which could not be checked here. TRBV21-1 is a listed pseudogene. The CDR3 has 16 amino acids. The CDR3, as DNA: TGTGCCAGCAGCAAAGTAGTACAGGGGGCCCGCCGGGGCTACACCTTC. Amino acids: CASSKVVQGARRGYTF.

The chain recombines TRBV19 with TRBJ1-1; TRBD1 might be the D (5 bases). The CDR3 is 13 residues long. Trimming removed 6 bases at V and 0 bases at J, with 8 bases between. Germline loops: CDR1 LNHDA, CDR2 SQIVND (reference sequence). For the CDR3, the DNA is TGTGCCAGTAGCTACAGGATGAACACTGAAGCTTTCTTT. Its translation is CASSYRMNTEAFF.

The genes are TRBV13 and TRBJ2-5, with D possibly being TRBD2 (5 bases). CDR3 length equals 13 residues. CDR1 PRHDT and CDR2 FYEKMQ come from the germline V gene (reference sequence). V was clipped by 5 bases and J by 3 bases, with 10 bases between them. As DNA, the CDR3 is TGTGCCAGCAGCATACAGCGGAAAGAGACCCAGTACTTC. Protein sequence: CASSIQRKETQYF.

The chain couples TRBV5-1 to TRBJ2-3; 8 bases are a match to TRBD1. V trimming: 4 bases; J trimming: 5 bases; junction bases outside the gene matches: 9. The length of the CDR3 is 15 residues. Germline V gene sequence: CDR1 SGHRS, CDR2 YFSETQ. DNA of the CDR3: TGCGCCAGCAGCGGAGGACAGGGCGTTGGAGATACGCAGTATTTT. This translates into CASSGGQGVGDTQYF. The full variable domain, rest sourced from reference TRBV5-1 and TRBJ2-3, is KAGVTQTPRYLIKTRGQQVTLSCSPISGHRSVSWYQQTPGQGLQFLFEYFSETQRNKGNFPGRFSGRQFSNSRSEMNVSTLELGDSALYLCASSGGQGVGDTQYFGPGTRLTVL.

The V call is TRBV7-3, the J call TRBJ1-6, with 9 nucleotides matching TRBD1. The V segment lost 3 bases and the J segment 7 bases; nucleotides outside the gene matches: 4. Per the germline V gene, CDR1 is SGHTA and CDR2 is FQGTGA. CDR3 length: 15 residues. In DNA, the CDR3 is TGTGCCAGCAGCTTGACAGGGGGTAAGAATTCACCCCTCCACTTT. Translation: CASSLTGGKNSPLHF.

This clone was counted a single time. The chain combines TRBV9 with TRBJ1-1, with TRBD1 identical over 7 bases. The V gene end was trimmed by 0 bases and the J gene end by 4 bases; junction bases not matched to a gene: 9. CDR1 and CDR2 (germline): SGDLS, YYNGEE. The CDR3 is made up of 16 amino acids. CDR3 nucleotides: TGTGCCAGCAGCGTAGGCGAGGGGGCCCTGGGCACTGAAGCTTTCTTT. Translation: CASSVGEGALGTEAFF.

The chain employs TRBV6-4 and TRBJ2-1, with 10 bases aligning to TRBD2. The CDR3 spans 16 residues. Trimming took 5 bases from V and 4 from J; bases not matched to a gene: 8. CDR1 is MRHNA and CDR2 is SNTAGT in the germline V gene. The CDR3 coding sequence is TGTGCCAGCAGTCCAATAGCGGGGGGACTATACAATGAGCAGTTCTTC. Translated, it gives CASSPIAGGLYNEQFF.

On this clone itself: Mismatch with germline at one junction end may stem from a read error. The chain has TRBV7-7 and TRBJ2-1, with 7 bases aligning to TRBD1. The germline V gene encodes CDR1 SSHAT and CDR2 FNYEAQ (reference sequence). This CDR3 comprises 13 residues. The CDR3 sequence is CASSDRANNEQFF. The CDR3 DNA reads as TGTGCTAGCAGCGACAGGGCCAACAATGAGCAGTTCTTC.

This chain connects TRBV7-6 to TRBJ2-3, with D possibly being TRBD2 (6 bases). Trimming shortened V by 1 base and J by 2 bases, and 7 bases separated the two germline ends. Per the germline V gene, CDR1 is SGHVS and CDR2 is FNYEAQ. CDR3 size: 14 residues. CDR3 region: CASSLGTNTDTQYF. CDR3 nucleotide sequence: TGTGCCAGCAGCTTAGGGACTAACACAGATACGCAGTATTTT. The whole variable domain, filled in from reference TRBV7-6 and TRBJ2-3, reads GAGVSQSPRYKVTKRGQDVALRCDPISGHVSLYWYRQALGQGPEFLTYFNYEAQQDKSGLPNDRFSAERPEGSISTLTIQRTEQRDSAMYRCASSLGTNTDTQYFGPGTRLTVL.

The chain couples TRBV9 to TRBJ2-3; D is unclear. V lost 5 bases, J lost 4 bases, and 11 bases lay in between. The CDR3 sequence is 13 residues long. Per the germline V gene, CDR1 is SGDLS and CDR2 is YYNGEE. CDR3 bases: TGTGCCAGCAGTGATAACAGCCCAGATACGCAGTATTTT. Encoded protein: CASSDNSPDTQYF.

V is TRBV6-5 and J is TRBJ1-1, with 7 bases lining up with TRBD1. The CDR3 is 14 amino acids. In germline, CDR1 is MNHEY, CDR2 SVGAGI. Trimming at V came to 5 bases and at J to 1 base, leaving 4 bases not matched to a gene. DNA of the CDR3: TGTGCCAGCAGTACGACAGGGAGGAACACTGAAGCTTTCTTT. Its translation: CASSTTGRNTEAFF.